Shown below are 5 T cell receptor beta chains from a single sample sequenced in a study of shared clonotypes between healthy human individuals. Data came from immunoSEQ multiplex PCR; TCRdb stores just in-frame clones and leaves some out. The sample has 2 million to 2.5 million clones, 80% to 95% seen once; the top ten hold about 0.39%. The sample taken for sequencing was naive CD4+ T cells from PBMCs. The subset was: CD45RA+ positively selected. The receptor set was obtained from a man aged 18 to 29 in good health. Some clones in this sample may be carry-over from other donors' samples.

This clone was seen only once. This chain joins TRBV30 and TRBJ2-6; D is perhaps TRBD1 (5 bases). V gave up 2 bases and J gave up 2 bases, with 16 bases separating them. The CDR3 covers 17 residues. Germline lookup yields CDR1 GTSNPN and CDR2 SVGIG (reference sequence). The CDR3 protein is CAWSPPYRSAGANVLTF. The CDR3 DNA is TGTGCCTGGAGTCCCCCTTACAGGTCTGCTGGGGCCAACGTCCTGACTTTC.

The chain carries TRBV11-2 and TRBJ2-7, with 12 bases fitting TRBD2. This CDR3 is 16 amino acids long. Germline CDR1 SGHAT, CDR2 FQNNGV. V lost 5 bases, J lost 0 bases, and 5 bases stayed unmatched. The CDR3 DNA sequence: TGTGCCAGCAGCGTTGGACTAGCGGGGAACTCCTACGAGCAGTACTTC. This gives the protein CASSVGLAGNSYEQYF.

DNA of the CDR3: TGTGCCTGGGACTCCTCAGGGCAGCCCCAGCATTTT. Translation gives CAWDSSGQPQHF. This chain connects TRBV30 to TRBJ1-5, with a tentative D call TRBD1 (5 bases). The CDR3 is made up of 12 amino acids. The germline CDR1 and CDR2 sequences are GTSNPN and SVGIG (reference sequence). The V end lost 5 bases, the J end lost 7 bases, and 12 bases lay between the germline ends.

V usage is TRBV6-6 and J usage is TRBJ2-5, with a weak D call TRBD1 (6 bases). The germline V gene encodes CDR1 MNHNY and CDR2 SVGAGI (reference sequence). The germline V and J ends were trimmed by 7 bases and 2 bases, with 20 bases remaining between them. The CDR3 runs 16 residues. CDR3 sequence reads: CASNNGWGRKQETQYF. The DNA of the CDR3 is TGTGCCAGCAACAATGGGTGGGGGCGGAAGCAAGAGACCCAGTACTTC.

This rearrangement joins TRBV28 to TRBJ2-2; TRBD2 matches 10 bases. This CDR3 spans 15 amino acids. The V gene's germline CDR1 is MDHEN and CDR2 SYDVKM. The J segment lost 0 bases and the V segment lost 8 bases, leaving 3 bases of the junction unmatched. The CDR3, as DNA: TGTGCCAGCCTAGGACTAGCGGCGAACACCGGGGAGCTGTTTTTT. Translated: CASLGLAANTGELFF.